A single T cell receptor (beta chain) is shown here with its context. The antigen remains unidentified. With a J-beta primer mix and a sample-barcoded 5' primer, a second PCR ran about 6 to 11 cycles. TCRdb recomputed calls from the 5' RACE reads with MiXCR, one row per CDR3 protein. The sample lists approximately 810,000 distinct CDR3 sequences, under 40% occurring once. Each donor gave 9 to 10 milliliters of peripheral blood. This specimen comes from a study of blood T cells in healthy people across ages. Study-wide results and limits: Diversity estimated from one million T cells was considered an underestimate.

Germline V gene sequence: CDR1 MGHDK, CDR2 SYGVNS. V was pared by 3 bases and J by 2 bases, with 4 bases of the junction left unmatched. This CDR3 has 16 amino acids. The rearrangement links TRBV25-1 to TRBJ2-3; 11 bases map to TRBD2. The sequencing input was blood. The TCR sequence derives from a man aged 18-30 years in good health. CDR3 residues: CASSEGTSGLTDTQYF. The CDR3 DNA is TGTGCCAGCAGTGAGGGGACTAGCGGCCTCACAGATACGCAGTATTTT.